This T cell receptor (beta chain) was captured in a study of blood T cells in healthy people across ages. Comments on this clonotype: As yet, its antigen is unknown.

The use of a sample-barcoded 5' primer and a J-beta primer mix characterized a second PCR of roughly 6 to 11 cycles. TCRdb re-called the 5' RACE reads with MiXCR, one entry per CDR3 protein. The data show about 640,000 distinct CDR3 sequences, about 53% seen once. General observations from the study: Unknown CMV status may confound age-related changes in expanded clones. As age increased, TCR beta diversity per million T cells fell in a roughly linear fashion.

V was shortened by 6 bases and J by 2 bases, with 16 bases between the two germline ends. From germline, CDR1 is SGHVS and CDR2 FNYEAQ. The CDR3 covers 15 residues. The clonotype originates from a man aged 55 to 70 in good health. Material for sequencing was blood. This chain links TRBV7-6 with TRBJ2-5; tentatively, D is TRBD2 (5 bases). The CDR3 nucleotides read TGTGCCAGCAGGGAGGAACGGAGAGCTCAAGAGACCCAGTACTTC. It specifies CASREERRAQETQYF.